This passage covers 20 T cell receptor beta chains from one sample sequenced in a study of blood T cell repertoires in COVID-19. Assay used: immunoSEQ multiplex PCR; TCRdb lists only in-frame clones, some missing. Of roughly 75,000 clones listed, about four fifths were seen once; the top ten hold roughly 0.83%. Sequenced: peripheral blood. Source of these receptors: a woman in her 70s with acute or convalescent COVID-19.

The V call is TRBV6-5, the J call TRBJ2-3; 11 bases align to TRBD2. This CDR3 region has 15 residues. V lost 8 bases and J lost 4; bases outside the gene matches: 8. Germline V gene lookup returns CDR1 MNHEY and CDR2 SVGAGI. The CDR3 loop reads CASVPGLAVPDTQYF. Here the CDR3 DNA reads TGTGCCAGCGTTCCGGGACTAGCGGTCCCAGATACGCAGTATTTT.

This rearrangement joins TRBV2 to TRBJ2-2, with TRBD1 matching 7 bases. CDR3 length equals 14 residues. In germline, CDR1 is SNHLY, CDR2 FYNNEI. Germline trimming cut 6 bases from V and 7 bases from J; bases unmatched to any gene: 8. The CDR3: CASRNEGAGGELFF. The CDR3 bases are TGTGCCAGCAGGAATGAGGGGGCGGGCGGGGAGCTGTTTTTT.

V usage is TRBV10-3 and J usage is TRBJ1-1; 7 nucleotides align to TRBD1. Germline CDR1 ENHRY, CDR2 SYGVKD. V shed 4 bases and J 1 base; nucleotides not matched to a gene: 9. The CDR3 sequence is 16 residues long. The CDR3 nucleotides read TGTGCCATCAGTGGGCCCGACAGGGCTGAGAACACTGAAGCTTTCTTT. It specifies CAISGPDRAENTEAFF.

The table lists this clone with a count of one. The V and J genes are TRBV20-1 and TRBJ2-1; TRBD2 matches at 8 bases. Unmatched junction bases numbered 10, after V lost 3 bases and J lost 9 bases. Germline V CDR1 and CDR2: DFQATT, SNEGSKA (reference sequence). The length of the CDR3 is 14 residues. The CDR3: CSASPGTSDIEQFF. CDR3 DNA sequence: TGCAGTGCTAGTCCCGGGACTAGTGACATTGAGCAGTTCTTC.

This clone was picked up a small number of times. The V gene is TRBV19, the J gene TRBJ1-3; the D gene is possibly TRBD1 (6 bases). Germline CDR1 and CDR2: LNHDA and SQIVND (reference sequence). The CDR3 covers 15 residues. Trimming shortened V by 6 bases and J by 0 bases, and 12 bases separated the two germline ends. This CDR3 is CASRDTGRSGNTIYF. The CDR3 DNA sequence: TGTGCCAGTAGGGACACAGGGCGCTCTGGAAACACCATATATTTT.

This clone was seen a single time. The V and J genes are TRBV25-1 and TRBJ2-1; D call uncertain. The V end lost 5 bases, the J end lost 1 base, and 12 bases lay between the germline ends. CDR1 is MGHDK and CDR2 is SYGVNS in the germline V gene. The CDR3 consists of 15 residues. CDR3 protein: CASSSRSISYNEQFF. The CDR3 region has the DNA TGTGCCAGCAGTTCGCGGTCCATATCCTACAATGAGCAGTTCTTC.

The V and J genes are TRBV18 and TRBJ2-5; 7 nucleotides agree with TRBD1. The CDR3 has 14 amino acids. The V gene end was trimmed by 5 bases and the J gene end by 4 bases; junction bases not matched to a gene: 7. Germline values: CDR1 KGHSH, CDR2 LQKENI. The CDR3 coding sequence is TGTGCCAGCTCAGAAGACAGGGTGCTAGAGACCCAGTACTTC. Translation gives CASSEDRVLETQYF.

The chain couples TRBV7-2 to TRBJ1-2; TRBD1 matches at 10 bases. V dropped 4 bases and J dropped 6; count of bases not matched to a gene: 5. The germline CDR1 and CDR2 sequences are SGHTA and FQGNSA. The CDR3 spans 14 residues. The CDR3 spells CASSWDRGTDGYTF. As DNA, the CDR3 is TGTGCCAGCAGCTGGGACAGGGGAACGGATGGCTACACCTTC.

This CDR3 is CASSRDRLTYEQYF. CDR3 nucleotides: TGTGCCAGCAGCCGGGACAGACTCACCTACGAGCAGTACTTC. The chain links TRBV27 to TRBJ2-7; 7 positions match TRBD1. Germline values: CDR1 MNHEY, CDR2 SMNVEV (reference sequence). The CDR3 is 14 amino acids. The J segment lost 2 bases and the V segment lost 6 bases, leaving 7 bases of the junction unmatched.

The J gene is TRBJ2-3, the V gene TRBV5-4; 9 nucleotides agree with TRBD1. V gave up 4 bases and J gave up 4 bases; unmatched junction bases: 10. The CDR3 totals 16 residues. CDR1 is SGHNT and CDR2 is YYREEE in the germline V gene (reference sequence). CDR3 sequence reads: CASSLKGDRVSDTQYF. The CDR3 coding sequence is TGTGCCAGCAGCCTGAAAGGGGACAGGGTCTCAGATACGCAGTATTTT.

This chain links TRBV6-5 with TRBJ2-2, with 7 bases fitting TRBD1. The CDR3 runs 15 residues. The V and J ends lost 9 bases and 2 bases, in that order; junction bases with no gene match: 9. Germline V gene lookup returns CDR1 MNHEY and CDR2 SVGAGI. The DNA of the CDR3 is TGTGCCAGTTACCCGGGACAGCGTAACACCGGGGAGCTGTTTTTT. This gives the protein CASYPGQRNTGELFF.

V usage is TRBV5-8 and J usage is TRBJ1-2; D gene uncertain. The CDR3 is 12 amino acids. V was shortened by 0 bases and J by 4 bases, with 4 bases between the two germline ends. Germline loops: CDR1 SGHTS, CDR2 YDEGEE. CDR3 region: CASSLGGYGYTF. The CDR3 nucleotides are TGTGCCAGCAGCTTGGGCGGCTATGGCTACACCTTC.

V is TRBV6-5 and J is TRBJ1-2; 7 nucleotides agree with TRBD1. Germline V gene data show CDR1 as MNHEY and CDR2 as SVGAGI. The CDR3 loop spans 12 amino acids. J was trimmed by 8 bases and V by 6 bases; bases with no gene match: 6. Here the CDR3 DNA reads TGTGCCAGCAGCCCACAGGGGAGCGGCTACACCTTC. It yields the protein CASSPQGSGYTF.

The genes are TRBV2 and TRBJ1-1; 10 bases are a match to TRBD1. The CDR3 covers 17 residues. Germline-derived CDR1 and CDR2 are SNHLY and FYNNEI. The V and J ends lost 6 bases and 5 bases, in that order; junction bases with no gene match: 15. CDR3 amino acids: CASRKIPGQGPVTEAFF. The CDR3 DNA follows: TGTGCCAGCAGAAAGATCCCGGGACAGGGGCCGGTTACTGAAGCTTTCTTT.

J is TRBJ1-5 and V is TRBV10-3; D might be TRBD1 (5 bases). The V gene lost 6 bases and the J gene lost 3 bases, with 12 bases spanning the gap. The CDR3 spans 14 residues. Germline lookup yields CDR1 ENHRY and CDR2 SYGVKD. CDR3 sequence reads: CAIRDGGSNQPQHF. The CDR3 DNA reads as TGTGCCATCAGAGACGGGGGTTCCAATCAGCCCCAGCATTTT.

Points on this clone: An end of the junction does not agree with germline; a read error may underlie this. This chain connects TRBV7-8 to TRBJ2-7; 8 nucleotides align to TRBD1. The length of the CDR3 is 13 residues. Germline CDR1 and CDR2: SGHVS and FQNEAQ. Written as DNA, the CDR3 is TGTGCCAGCAGCGAACAGGGGGGCCTACACTTTAGGTTC. This codes for CASSEQGGLHFRF.

The chain employs TRBV9 and TRBJ2-1; 10 positions match TRBD2. Trimming took 6 bases from V and 4 from J; bases not matched to a gene: 7. The CDR3 length is 15 residues. The V gene's germline CDR1 is SGDLS and CDR2 YYNGEE. The CDR3 spells CASTRTSGFYNEQFF. The CDR3 DNA follows: TGTGCCAGCACTCGGACTAGCGGATTTTACAATGAGCAGTTCTTC. Looking up the rest from reference TRBV9 and TRBJ2-1 gives the full variable domain: DSGVTQTPKHLITATGQRVTLRCSPRSGDLSVYWYQQSLDQGLQFLIQYYNGEERAKGNILERFSAQQFPDLHSELNLSSLELGDSALYFCASTRTSGFYNEQFFGPGTRLTVL.

CDR3 sequence reads: CASSGGAINEQFF. CDR3 in DNA: TGTGCCAGTAGCGGGGGGGCCATCAATGAGCAGTTCTTC. The chain joins TRBV19 to TRBJ2-1; the match to TRBD2 covers 8 bases. This CDR3 is 13 amino acids long. The V and J ends lost 6 bases and 6 bases, in that order; junction bases with no gene match: 4. CDR1 is LNHDA, CDR2 SQIVND, per germline (reference sequence). The full variable domain, completed using reference TRBV19 and TRBJ2-1, is DGGITQSPKYLFRKEGQNVTLSCEQNLNHDAMYWYRQDPGQGLRLIYYSQIVNDFQKGDIAEGYSVSREKKESFPLTVTSAQKNPTAFYLCASSGGAINEQFFGPGTRLTVL.

The chain uses TRBV19 and TRBJ2-6, with 11 positions matching TRBD1. V lost 9 bases to trimming and J lost 4 bases; unmatched junction nucleotides: 11. The CDR3 is 17 residues long. Germline CDR1 reads LNHDA; CDR2 reads SQIVND (reference sequence). The DNA for the CDR3 is TGTGCCAGCACGGACAGGGGGCGCCCCACCGGGGCCAACGTCCTGACTTTC. This codes for CASTDRGRPTGANVLTF.

V and J are TRBV7-2 and TRBJ2-5; 8 bases agree with TRBD2. This CDR3 contains 15 residues. CDR1 and CDR2 (germline): SGHTA, FQGNSA. V lost 1 base, J lost 5 bases, and 6 bases stayed unmatched. CDR3: CASSLVGLDEETQYF. Here the CDR3 DNA reads TGTGCCAGCAGCTTAGTGGGACTAGATGAGGAGACCCAGTACTTC.